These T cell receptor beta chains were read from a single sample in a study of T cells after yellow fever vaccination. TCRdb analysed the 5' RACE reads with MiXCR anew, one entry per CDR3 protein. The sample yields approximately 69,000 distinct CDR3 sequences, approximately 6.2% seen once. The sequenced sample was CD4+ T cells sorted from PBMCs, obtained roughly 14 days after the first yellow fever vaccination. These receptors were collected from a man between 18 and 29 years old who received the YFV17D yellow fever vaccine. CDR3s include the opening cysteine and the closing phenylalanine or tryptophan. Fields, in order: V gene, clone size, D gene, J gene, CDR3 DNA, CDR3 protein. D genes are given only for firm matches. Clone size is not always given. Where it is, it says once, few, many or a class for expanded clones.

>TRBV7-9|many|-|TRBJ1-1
TGTGCCAGCAGCTTTTTTCTGGACACTGAAGCTTTCTTT
CASSFFLDTEAFF
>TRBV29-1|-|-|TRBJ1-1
TGCAGCGCAAAGAACACTGAAGCTTTCTTT
CSAKNTEAFF
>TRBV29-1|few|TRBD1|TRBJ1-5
TGCAGCGTTATTTCACAGGGGGGTAATCAGCCCCAGCATTTT
CSVISQGGNQPQHF
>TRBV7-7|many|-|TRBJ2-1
TGTGCCAGCAGCTTTGGCGGGGTATTTGGCAATGAGCAGTTCTTC
CASSFGGVFGNEQFF
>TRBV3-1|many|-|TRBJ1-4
TGTGCCAGCAGCCAAAACAGTAACAGTGAAAAACTGTTTTTT
CASSQNSNSEKLFF
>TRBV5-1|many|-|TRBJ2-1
TGCGCCAGCAGCTCCCAACAGGGCCCTTCCAATGAGCAGTTCTTC
CASSSQQGPSNEQFF
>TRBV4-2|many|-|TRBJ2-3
TGTGCCAGCAGCCAAGAATATACGGGCTGGAGGGGTGGCACAGATACGCAGTATTTT
CASSQEYTGWRGGTDTQYF
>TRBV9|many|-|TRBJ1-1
TGTGCCAGCAGCCCGGGGACCTGGGGCACTGAAGCTTTCTTT
CASSPGTWGTEAFF
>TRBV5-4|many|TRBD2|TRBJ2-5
TGTGCCAGCAGCCCCCGGGGGGGGCAAAGCAGGGAGACCCAGTACTTC
CASSPRGGQSRETQYF
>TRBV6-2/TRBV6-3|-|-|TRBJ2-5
TGTGCCAGCAGGTTGGGATGGCTGGATCAAGAGACCCAGTACTTC
CASRLGWLDQETQYF
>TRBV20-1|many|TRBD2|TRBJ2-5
TGCAGTGCGGCGGGACTAGCGGGGGGACGCAATAAGGCCCAGTACTTC
CSAAGLAGGRNKAQYF
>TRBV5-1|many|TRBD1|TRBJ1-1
TGCGCCAGCCTAGGGACAGGGAGCAAGGGCACTGAAGCTTTCTTT
CASLGTGSKGTEAFF
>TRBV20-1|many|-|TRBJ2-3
TGCAGTGCTATCGCAGAAATCACAGATACGCAGTATTTT
CSAIAEITDTQYF
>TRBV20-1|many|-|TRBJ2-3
TGCAGTGCCACAGGTCCCGTCCCAGATACGCAGTATTTT
CSATGPVPDTQYF
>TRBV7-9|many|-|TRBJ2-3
TGTGCCAGCAGCCCGGGCCTGAGCACAGATACGCAGTATTTT
CASSPGLSTDTQYF
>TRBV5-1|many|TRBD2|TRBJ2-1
TGCGCCAGCAGCTTGACGTACGGGAGCGGGGTCTACAATGAGCAGTTCTTC
CASSLTYGSGVYNEQFF
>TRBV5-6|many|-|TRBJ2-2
TGTGCCAGCAGCCGTGGGGTGGAGCTGTTTTTT
CASSRGVELFF
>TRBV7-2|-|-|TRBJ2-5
TGTGCCAGCAGCCTCAACCGGGCCCAAGAGACCCAGTACTTC
CASSLNRAQETQYF
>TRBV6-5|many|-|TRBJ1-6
TGTGCCAGCAGAGAGTCTACAGGGACCCTCCACTTT
CASRESTGTLHF
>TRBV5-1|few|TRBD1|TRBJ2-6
TGCGCCAGCAGCTTGGGGACAGGAGCCGGGGCCAACGTCCTGACTTTC
CASSLGTGAGANVLTF
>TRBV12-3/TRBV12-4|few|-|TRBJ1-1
TGTGCCAGCAGTTTATATCCGGGGGGGCACGGCACTGAAGCTTTCTTT
CASSLYPGGHGTEAFF
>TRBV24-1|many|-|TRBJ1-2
TGTGCCACCAGTGATACAGGAATCTATGGCTACACCTTC
CATSDTGIYGYTF
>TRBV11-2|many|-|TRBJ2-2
TGTGCCAGCAGCTTAATAGGGGGCACCGGGGAGCTGTTTTTT
CASSLIGGTGELFF
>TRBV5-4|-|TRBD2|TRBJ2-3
TGTGCCAGCAGCCCGGGGGGTGAGGGTGCAGATACGCAGTATTTT
CASSPGGEGADTQYF
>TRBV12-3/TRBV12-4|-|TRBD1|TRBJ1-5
TGTGCCAGCAGTTCGGGGACAGGATTCAATCACCCCCAGCATTTT
CASSSGTGFNHPQHF
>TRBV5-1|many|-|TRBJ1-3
TGCGCCAGCAGCTTGCCGGAAGGTGGAAACACCATATATTTT
CASSLPEGGNTIYF
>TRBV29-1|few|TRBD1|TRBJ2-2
TGCAGCGGGGGACAGGGGACCCGGACCGGGGAGCTGTTTTTT
CSGGQGTRTGELFF
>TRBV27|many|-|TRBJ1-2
TGTGCCAGCAGTTTAAACGACGGACAGTATGGCTACACCTTC
CASSLNDGQYGYTF